This TCR beta chain was recorded in a study of synovial regulatory T cells in juvenile arthritis (dated by TCRdb to between 2014 and 2016). For the wider study: Of the sequenced patients, over five received methotrexate, one received methotrexate plus infliximab, a few were therapy-naive, and one had no treatment information. Using matched patient samples, the researchers compared TCRbeta CDR3 repertoires across three groups: blood iaTreg cells, other blood Treg cells and synovial fluid Treg cells. Effector T cell subsets were also sequenced in this cohort for comparisons, but the Treg dataset alone covers only blood and synovial fluid Treg cells. TCR repertoire comparisons included Treg and Teff subsets from ten or so JIA patients with active disease. The full study reports these points: Across patients, iaTreg TCR repertoires were largely private, and these iaTreg repertoires partially overlapped with synovial Teff and blood CPL repertoires. TCR diversity was lower in blood iaTreg cells than in other blood Treg cells, which is consistent with antigen-driven expansion. Synovial Treg cells shared more CDR3 sequences with iaTreg cells than with other blood Treg cells; Chao-Jaccard similarity confirmed closer relation.

Library creation used the immunoSEQ multiplex PCR assay. Adaptive Biotechnologies carried out the TCRbeta CDR3 sequencing. As for the original processing: Repertoire similarity used the Chao-modified Jaccard index and median clonotype overlap from 200 random subsamples at equal sample size. Similarity analyses were performed using either productive nucleotide sequences or in silico-translated amino acid sequences. Hierarchical clustering with single linkage and t-SNE based on Chao-modified Jaccard distances were used to compare repertoires. Repertoire diversity was assessed with the Renyi index over a range of alpha values after the sample sizes were normalised. Here the immuneACCESS table is served through TCRdb, limited to in-frame sequences with V and J called. Missing clones are a known gap in these copies; in checked studies unresolved V genes cover under half, and the rest lacks a known reason. D and trimming come from the DNA, and the V and J calls and clone size come from that table. The sample's clone listing holds over 7,500 clones. Under 0.9% of the sample is in the top ten clones.

On this clone itself: This receptor's antigen is unknown.

The CDR3 goes from the cysteine to the phenylalanine over 19 residues. DNA for this receptor is not on file. Per the germline V gene, SGHRS is the CDR1 and YFSETQ is the CDR2. The donors for the TCR repertoire analysis were approximately 11 juvenile idiopathic arthritis patients with active disease who had not reached inactive disease, of whom 3 were polyarticular and 8 were oligoarticular. A median age of around 12 years (range about 2.4-25) and a median disease duration of around seven years (range 0.2-19.1) were recorded for the TCR-sequenced patients. Samples for TCR repertoire analysis came from two centres in Italy. Peripheral blood mononuclear cells were separated on a Histopaque-1077 density gradient and then cryopreserved in about 90% FCS with about 10% DMSO.

The sequence was collected from a donor between 2 and 35 years old with juvenile idiopathic arthritis. The specimen was Treg cells from blood. The cell subset or site label for this specimen denotes: remaining (HLA-DR-negative) circulating blood Treg cells. Here the chain combines TRBV5-1 and TRBJ1-4. The CDR3 loop reads CASSPRPLVPGGSNEKLFF.